The 7 T cell receptor beta chains below all came from one sample that was sequenced in a study of HIV-infected patients and healthy controls. Alpha and beta constant-region primers primed reverse transcription of around 500 ng RNA. Alpha and beta chain libraries were made separately by chain-specific third strand synthesis with multiplexing indices. Each CDR3 protein gets one entry after TCRdb re-called the 5' RACE reads with MiXCR. This sample has roughly 15,000 distinct CDR3 sequences, with roughly an eighth found just once. Antiretroviral therapy had run roughly three months, about 14 weeks, before follow-up blood collection. The repertoire came from unfractionated whole blood and reflected all unsorted peripheral T cells. Source: blood, taken during antiretroviral therapy. Every receptor here comes from an adult with HIV infection. The donor label of this sample is uncertain.

This clonotype was seen ten or more times. The gene calls are TRBV7-2 and TRBJ2-3; D is undetermined. This CDR3 comprises 13 residues. CDR1 is SGHTA and CDR2 is FQGNSA in the germline V gene. The V and J ends lost 7 bases and 4 bases respectively, with 12 bases between them. The CDR3: CASTPRSPDTQYF. CDR3 DNA sequence: TGTGCCAGCACCCCCAGAAGCCCAGATACGCAGTATTTT.

By share, this clonotype ranks as medium-sized (0.01 to 0.1%). V usage is TRBV3-1 and J usage is TRBJ2-3; D uncertain. This CDR3 comprises 14 residues. Trimming removed 2 bases from V and 5 bases from J, with 11 bases in between. From germline, CDR1 is LGHDT and CDR2 YNNKEL (reference sequence). The CDR3 DNA reads as TGTGCCAGCAGCCAATACGATATTGAAGATACGCAGTATTTT. Translated, it gives CASSQYDIEDTQYF.

There are many counts of this clonotype. The V and J genes are TRBV20-1 and TRBJ2-1; 8 bases are shared with TRBD2. V was pared by 0 bases and J by 0 bases, with 7 bases of the junction left unmatched. The CDR3 totals 17 residues. Looked up from germline, CDR1 is DFQATT and CDR2 is SNEGSKA (reference sequence). CDR3 loop: CSARDRSGVSSYNEQFF. The CDR3 bases are TGCAGTGCTAGAGATCGTAGCGGGGTAAGCTCCTACAATGAGCAGTTCTTC.

This clonotype was detected ten times or more. The chain joins TRBV7-6 to TRBJ1-4; 7 bases fit TRBD1. In germline, CDR1 is SGHVS, CDR2 FNYEAQ. The CDR3 runs to 15 residues. V dropped 3 bases and J dropped 5; count of bases not matched to a gene: 6. The CDR3 DNA follows: TGTGCCAGCAGCTTCTTGGGACAGCAGAATGAAAAACTGTTTTTT. Encoded protein: CASSFLGQQNEKLFF.

In the case of this clonotype: A read error is possible here, since a much larger clone lies one base away. The CDR3 DNA is TGTGCCAGCAGTTTTGCGGGCCGGAAACAAGAGACCCAGTACTTC. Protein: CASSFAGRKQETQYF. The chain employs TRBV12-3 or TRBV12-4 and TRBJ2-5; possible D gene TRBD2, 5 bases. The CDR3 spans 15 residues. V was shortened by 3 bases and J by 2 bases, with 13 bases between the two germline ends.

The V and J genes are TRBV11-2 and TRBJ2-5; D is uncertain. Germline V CDR1 and CDR2: SGHAT, FQNNGV. This CDR3 has 14 residues. V was shortened by 2 bases and J by 1 base, with 8 bases between the two germline ends. In nucleotides, the CDR3 is TGTGCCAGCAGCTTAATGCCAGCCCAAGAGACCCAGTACTTC. It yields the protein CASSLMPAQETQYF.

The sample holds a few counts of this clonotype. The gene calls are TRBV4-1 and TRBJ1-1; 7 bases line up with TRBD1. The V segment lost 0 bases and the J segment 3 bases; nucleotides outside the gene matches: 4. CDR3 length: 15 residues. In germline, CDR1 is MGHRA, CDR2 YSYEKL. CDR3 sequence (DNA): TGCGCCAGCAGCCAAGAAGACAGGGAGCACACTGAAGCTTTCTTT. Residues: CASSQEDREHTEAFF.